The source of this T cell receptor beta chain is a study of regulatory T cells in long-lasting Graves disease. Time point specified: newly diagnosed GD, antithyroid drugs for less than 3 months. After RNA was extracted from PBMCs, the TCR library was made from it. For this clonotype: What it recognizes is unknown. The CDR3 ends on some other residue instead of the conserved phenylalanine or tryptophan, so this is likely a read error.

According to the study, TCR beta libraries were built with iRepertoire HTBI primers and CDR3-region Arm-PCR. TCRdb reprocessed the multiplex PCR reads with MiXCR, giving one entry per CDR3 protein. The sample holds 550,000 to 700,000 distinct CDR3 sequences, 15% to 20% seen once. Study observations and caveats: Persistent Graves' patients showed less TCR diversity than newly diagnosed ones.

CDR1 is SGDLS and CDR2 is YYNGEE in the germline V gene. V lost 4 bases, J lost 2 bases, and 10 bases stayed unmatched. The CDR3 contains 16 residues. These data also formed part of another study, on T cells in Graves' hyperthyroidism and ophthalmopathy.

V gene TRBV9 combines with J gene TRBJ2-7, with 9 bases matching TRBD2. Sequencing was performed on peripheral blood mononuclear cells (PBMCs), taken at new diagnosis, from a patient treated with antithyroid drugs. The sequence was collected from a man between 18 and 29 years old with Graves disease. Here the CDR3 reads CASSPLYAGGPYEQYL. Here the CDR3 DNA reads TGTGCCAGCAGCCCACTGTACGCGGGAGGGCCCTACGAGCAGTACCTC.